Reported below is one T cell receptor (beta chain). TCRdb re-analysed the 5' RACE reads in MiXCR, keeping a single row per CDR3 protein. The sample has some 87,000 distinct CDR3 sequences; around 15% are singletons. From germline, CDR1 is SGHTA and CDR2 FQGNSA. Trimming removed 0 bases from V and 0 bases from J, with 6 bases in between. The CDR3 consists of 15 residues. The sample originates from a study of early T cells in non-severe SARS-CoV-2 infection. V gene TRBV7-2 combines with J gene TRBJ2-1; D uncertain. The TCR originated in an adult who was a healthcare worker with PCR-confirmed SARS-CoV-2 infection or an uninfected control (not recorded which). The specimen sequenced was whole blood. In DNA, the CDR3 is TGTGCCAGCAGCTTAGCCAGCGCCTCCTACAATGAGCAGTTCTTC. This gives the protein CASSLASASYNEQFF.